The present TCR beta chain was sequenced within a study of shared clonotypes between healthy human individuals. Sequencing used immunoSEQ multiplex PCR; TCRdb keeps in-frame clones, though not all of them. The sample records about 490,000 clones, more than 75% being singletons. Sequences were obtained from PBMCs. The receptor's source is a woman aged 40 to 55 in good health. Some clones in this sample may be carry-over from other donors' samples.

CDR3: CASRPTGTSTGELFF. CDR3 nucleotides: TGTGCCAGCAGACCAACCGGGACGTCCACCGGGGAGCTGTTTTTT. V gene TRBV7-2 combines with J gene TRBJ2-2; D may match TRBD1 or TRBD2 (5 bases each). The germline V gene encodes CDR1 SGHTA and CDR2 FQGNSA. V lost 6 bases, J lost 4 bases, and 15 bases lay in between. CDR3 length: 15 amino acids.